The rows below give T cell receptor beta chains drawn from one sample of a study of siplizumab effects on memory and regulatory T cells. These TCRs are of unknown antigen specificity. Assay: immunoSEQ multiplex PCR; the TCRdb copy retains only in-frame clones and omits some. The sample records about 19,000 clones, 44% being singletons. The sequenced sample was CFSE-low (dividing) CD4+ T cells sorted from an allogeneic mixed lymphocyte reaction. The receptor source for this set is a human donor in good health; the cells came from an allogeneic mixed lymphocyte reaction. Some clones in this sample may be carry-over from other donors' samples. CDR3s include the opening cysteine and the closing phenylalanine or tryptophan. The D gene is left open where the match is weak. The size field is filled for only some rows; it gives once, few, many or a size class.

J gene,D gene,clone size,V gene,CDR3 DNA,CDR3 protein
TRBJ1-1,.,few,TRBV7-9,TGTGCCAGCAGCTCAAGAATAACAGGCACTGAAGCTTTCTTT,CASSSRITGTEAFF
TRBJ2-7,.,.,TRBV19,TGTGCCAGTAGTCCCACCCTCGGGCAGGGCGTGTCCGAGCAGTACTTC,CASSPTLGQGVSEQYF
TRBJ2-5,TRBD1,.,TRBV29-1,TGCAGCGTTGCGGGACAGGGAATCGAGACCCAGTACTTC,CSVAGQGIETQYF
TRBJ1-1,.,.,TRBV6-6,TGTGCCAGCAGTTCCCTCCTGGAGAACACTGAAGCTTTCTTT,CASSSLLENTEAFF
TRBJ2-2,TRBD2,.,TRBV6-5,TGTGCCAGCAGTTACACGACTAGCGGGGTACCCGGGGAGCTGTTTTTT,CASSYTTSGVPGELFF
TRBJ1-5,TRBD1,.,TRBV4-1,TGCGCCAGCAGCCAAGATCTGGGACAGGGCATTCCGAATCAGCCCCAGCATTTT,CASSQDLGQGIPNQPQHF
TRBJ2-5,.,.,TRBV11-3,TGTGCCAGCAGCCTTCGGATCCAAGAGACCCAGTACTTC,CASSLRIQETQYF
TRBJ1-1,.,few,TRBV18,TGTGCCAGCTCCCTTAATTCGGGTCCCAGAACTGAAGCTTTCTTT,CASSLNSGPRTEAFF
TRBJ2-7,TRBD1,few,TRBV4-1,TGCGCCAGCAGCCAAGTGACAGGGGGTGACTACGAGCAGTACTTC,CASSQVTGGDYEQYF
TRBJ2-1,.,.,TRBV6-6,TGTGCCAGCAGTTACAAAGGCGCCTCCTACAATGAGCAGTTCTTC,CASSYKGASYNEQFF
TRBJ2-3,.,few,TRBV7-2,TGTGCCAGCAGCTTTCGGTGGGATACGCAGTATTTT,CASSFRWDTQYF
TRBJ1-5,.,.,TRBV2,TGTGCCAGCAAGGGGCAGGGCGGCAATCAGCCCCAGCATTTT,CASKGQGGNQPQHF
TRBJ2-3,.,once,TRBV5-4,TGTGCCAGCAGCGGGGGGACTCGAACAGATACGCAGTATTTT,CASSGGTRTDTQYF
TRBJ1-3,.,.,TRBV18,TGTGCCAGCTCACCCCTACCGATCCACAGGGCCCTCTCTGGAAACACCATATATTTT,CASSPLPIHRALSGNTIYF
TRBJ2-1,TRBD2,few,TRBV7-2,TGTGCCAGCAGCCCCCTTCCCAGCGGGGGGTACAATGAGCAGTTCTTC,CASSPLPSGGYNEQFF
TRBJ2-5,TRBD2,medium-sized,TRBV5-1,TGCGCCAGCAGCTTGGCCGGGCTAGCGGGAGAGACCCAGTACTTC,CASSLAGLAGETQYF
TRBJ1-5,.,.,TRBV19,TGTGCCAGTAGCTTCACAAATCAGCCCCAGCATTTT,CASSFTNQPQHF
TRBJ2-7,.,.,TRBV19,TGTGCCAGTAGTCCGTCGGGGAATGGGGTCTACGAGCAGTACTTC,CASSPSGNGVYEQYF
TRBJ1-5,.,.,TRBV2,TGTGCCAGCAGTGCCGATGGGCTTGATCAGCCCCAGCATTTT,CASSADGLDQPQHF
TRBJ2-7,TRBD2,.,TRBV29-1,TGCAGCGTGGGACTACTCTACGAGCAGTACTTC,CSVGLLYEQYF
TRBJ2-4,.,.,TRBV7-8,TGTGCCAGCAGCCCCTCGCGGGAAAACATTCAGTACTTC,CASSPSRENIQYF
TRBJ1-1,.,few,TRBV6-5,TGTGCCAGCAATATACAGCGGAACACTGAAGCTTTCTTT,CASNIQRNTEAFF
TRBJ2-6,.,.,TRBV6-6,TGTGCCAGCAGTCCCCTACCCACGGCGGGGGCCAACGTCCTGACTTTC,CASSPLPTAGANVLTF
TRBJ1-1,TRBD1,.,TRBV6-1,TGTGCCAGCAGTGAGCAGGGGGCCGTAGGGAACACTGAAGCTTTCTTT,CASSEQGAVGNTEAFF
TRBJ1-2,.,.,TRBV6-6,TGTGCCAGCAGACCTAAGGAGGGCTACACCTTC,CASRPKEGYTF
TRBJ2-7,TRBD1,.,TRBV4-1,TGCGCCAGCAGCCAAGATCCCCCACGGACAGGGTATTCCATCGAGCAGTACTTC,CASSQDPPRTGYSIEQYF
TRBJ2-7,TRBD2,.,TRBV11-2,TGTGCCAGCAGCTCTGGGACTAGCGGGAGGGCCTCGATCTACGAGCAGTACTTC,CASSSGTSGRASIYEQYF
TRBJ1-1,.,few,TRBV28,TGTGCCAGCATCAGGCAAACCGAAGCTTTCTTT,CASIRQTEAFF
TRBJ1-2,.,.,TRBV6-1,TGTGCCAGCAGTGAATATAGGGCAGTAGCTAACTATGGCTACACCTTC,CASSEYRAVANYGYTF
TRBJ1-4,.,.,TRBV18,TGTGCCAGCTCACCGCTAGGTCGTAGAGCAACTAATGAAAAACTGTTTTTT,CASSPLGRRATNEKLFF
TRBJ2-1,TRBD1,few,TRBV10-3,TGTGCCATCAGCCCCCTTGTGGGACAGGGGGTATCCTACAATGAGCAGTTCTTC,CAISPLVGQGVSYNEQFF
TRBJ1-3,.,.,TRBV6-1,TGTGCCAGCAGTGAAGCGGTCGCCATATATTTT,CASSEAVAIYF
TRBJ1-5,.,.,TRBV6-1,TGTGCCAGCGGACAGTCTCTTACGGGGGCCCAGCATTTT,CASGQSLTGAQHF
TRBJ2-7,TRBD1,.,TRBV5-1,TGCGCCAGCAGCTTGGAGGGACAGGGACCTACCTACGAGCAGTACTTC,CASSLEGQGPTYEQYF
TRBJ2-3,TRBD2,once,TRBV18,TGTGCCAGCTCAGCCACCGGGACTAGCGTAACAGATACGCAGTATTTT,CASSATGTSVTDTQYF
TRBJ2-3,.,.,TRBV7-3,TGTGCCAGCAGCTTAACGGGGCAGCTCACAGATACGCAGTATTTT,CASSLTGQLTDTQYF
TRBJ1-5,.,.,TRBV5-1,TGCGCCAGCAGCTTGGATCCGGGACTCAATCAGCCCCAGCATTTT,CASSLDPGLNQPQHF
TRBJ2-1,TRBD2,.,TRBV2,TGTGCCAGCAGTACTACTAGCGGGAGACGAGTGCAGTTCTTC,CASSTTSGRRVQFF
TRBJ2-3,.,.,TRBV6-1,TGTGCCAGCAGTGAATTGGGCACCGGCACAGATACGCAGTATTTT,CASSELGTGTDTQYF
TRBJ2-7,.,.,TRBV4-1,TGCGCCAGCAGCCAAGCAGTGACCGGACACTTGGAGCAGTACTTC,CASSQAVTGHLEQYF
TRBJ2-1,.,few,TRBV18,TGTGCCAGCTCATCGGCGGGGAAGGATAGTGAGCAGTTCTTC,CASSSAGKDSEQFF
TRBJ2-3,TRBD2,few,TRBV18,TGTGCCAGCTCACCACCGGGACTAGCGGGAGGCACAGATACGCAGTATTTT,CASSPPGLAGGTDTQYF
TRBJ1-2,.,.,TRBV29-1,TGCAGCGTTGTTGGGGTGGTTGGCTACACCTTC,CSVVGVVGYTF
TRBJ2-7,.,.,TRBV11-2,TGTGCCAGCACCCTGGCAGGGCCCTACGAGCAGTACTTC,CASTLAGPYEQYF
TRBJ1-5,TRBD1,.,TRBV6-5,TGTGCCAGCAGCTCCGGGACAGGGGGGCATCAGCCCCAGCATTTT,CASSSGTGGHQPQHF
TRBJ1-2,TRBD1,.,TRBV7-2,TGTGCCAGCAGCTTAGCGTTTGGCAGGGGGGCCTATGGCTACACCTTC,CASSLAFGRGAYGYTF
TRBJ1-2,.,.,TRBV5-8,TGTGCCAGCAGCTTTGGGGGGAACTATGGCTACACCTTC,CASSFGGNYGYTF
TRBJ1-3,.,.,TRBV6-1,TGTGCCAGCAGTTCGACCTCTGGAAACACCATATATTTT,CASSSTSGNTIYF
TRBJ1-1,.,.,TRBV19,TGTGCCAGTAGTATATCAACCGGGGCTTTAATCCGGGCAGCTTTCTTT,CASSISTGALIRAAFF
TRBJ1-2,.,.,TRBV6-6,TGTGCCAGCAGTTACGGAAGGGGGAACTATGGCTACACCTTC,CASSYGRGNYGYTF
TRBJ2-7,.,.,TRBV2,TGTGCCAGCATCGATCCCGGGACAAGGTCCTCCTACGAGCAGTACTTC,CASIDPGTRSSYEQYF
TRBJ2-2,TRBD2,few,TRBV10-3,TGTGCCATCAGGCTCGGGGCGGGGGAGGCCGGGGAGCTGTTTTTT,CAIRLGAGEAGELFF
TRBJ2-6,.,.,TRBV19,TGTGCCAGTAGTTTTGCCTCTGGGGCCAACGTCCTGACTTTC,CASSFASGANVLTF
TRBJ2-1,TRBD2,.,TRBV11-2,TGTGCCAGCAGCCGGAGTATAGCGGGCTCCTACAATGAGCAGTTCTTC,CASSRSIAGSYNEQFF
TRBJ2-7,.,.,TRBV7-2,TGTGCCAGCAGCTCAAGCTGGGCAGGGGGGCACGAGCAGTACTTC,CASSSSWAGGHEQYF